This TCR beta chain originates from a study of regulatory T cells in long-lasting Graves disease. In this sample, this clonotype turned up many times. Investigators prepared the TCR beta libraries by applying iRepertoire HTBI primers and Arm-PCR of CDR3 regions. TCRdb itself ran the multiplex PCR reads through MiXCR, one entry per CDR3 protein. Of about 620,000 distinct CDR3 sequences listed, roughly 15% are singletons. Time point specified: newly diagnosed GD, antithyroid drugs for less than 3 months. The TCR library was made from RNA that had been extracted from PBMCs in TRIzol. The data were also submitted as part of a second study, on T cells in Graves' hyperthyroidism and ophthalmopathy. That work contributes: On the basis of clinical symptoms, serum thyroxine and TRAb, thyroid ultrasound and orbital computed tomography, diagnoses were made. In the first-round RT-PCR of the TCR CDR3, the HTBI primer set was used. A median about 6.2 months before onset, the model predicted ophthalmopathy.

The sequencing here drew on peripheral blood mononuclear cells (PBMCs), taken at new diagnosis, from a patient treated with antithyroid drugs. This receptor was identified in a woman aged 25 to 39 with Graves disease.

For the CDR3, the DNA is TGTGCCAGCAGCCTTAGCCAGCTTACCTACAATGAGCAGTTCTTC. Its translation is CASSLSQLTYNEQFF. The chain is built from TRBV7-9 and TRBJ2-1; no reliable D call. Germline V gives CDR1 SEHNR, CDR2 FQNEAQ (reference sequence). The CDR3 has 15 amino acids. V lost 5 bases to trimming and J lost 2 bases, with 13 bases between them.